This T cell receptor beta chain originates from a study of human T cells and chemical hapten exposure. As for the study in general: Diphenylcyclopropenone was administered weekly to the scalp of patients throughout the roughly 23-week study. Study-level points and caveats: Counts of TCRs above 1 in 1000 frequency stayed unchanged with DPC sensitization.

The library put unique molecular identifiers onto individual cDNA molecules. Each CDR3 protein gets one entry after TCRdb re-called the RACE reads with MiXCR. The sample has roughly 89,000 distinct CDR3 sequences, approximately 10% seen once. Time point specified: patch test 3, about 24 weeks after DPC sensitization. Stated treatment: therapeutic diphenylcyclopropenone sensitization with weekly scalp DPC. This CDR3 spans 11 amino acids. Deletions cut 6 bases from V and 4 bases from J, with 7 bases between. The germline CDR1 and CDR2 sequences are SGHTA and FQGNSA. This clonotype has at least ten counts. Its antigen is not known.

The sample was whole blood, taken in connection with sensitization to the hapten diphenylcyclopropenone (DPC). The chain recombines TRBV7-2 with TRBJ2-7; D call uncertain. The TCR originated in a woman aged 25 to 45 with alopecia areata. Some clones in this sample may be carry-over from other donors' samples. The chain's CDR3 is CASSLRYEQYF. Here the CDR3 DNA reads TGTGCCAGCAGTCTACGGTACGAGCAGTACTTC.